The TCR beta chain described here comes from a study of post-analysis software for immune sequencing data. Study-level information: Relapsing-remitting, secondary progressive and progressive-relapsing forms of multiple sclerosis all featured among disease courses. Overall study findings and caveats: Controls had lower frequencies than patients of 4 or 5 TRBV segments, which included TRBV5-6, TRBV5-1 and TRBV20-1. For normalized Chao1 diversity, multiple sclerosis patients scored significantly lower than controls did.

CDR1 and CDR2 (germline): MNHNY, SVGAGI (reference sequence). The CDR3 has 14 residues. The ends were cut back, 2 bases at V and 1 base at J, with 8 bases in the middle. Turning to this clonotype: Its antigen is as yet unknown.

Presence of unique molecular identifiers characterized the TCR beta cDNA libraries. Approximately 550,000 cDNA molecules came from approximately 1 to 10 million T cells. TCRdb independently ran MiXCR on the PCR reads; one entry per CDR3 protein. The data show roughly 870,000 distinct CDR3 sequences, 53% seen once. J is TRBJ1-1 and V is TRBV6-6; D is undetermined. Sample: blood. This receptor was taken from a girl aged 10-17 years with multiple sclerosis. CDR3 in amino acids: CASSYRAANTEAFF. Written as DNA, the CDR3 is TGTGCCAGCAGTTACAGGGCCGCGAACACTGAAGCTTTCTTT.